The rows below give T cell receptor beta chains drawn from one sample of a study of blood T cell repertoires in COVID-19. Profiled with immunoSEQ multiplex PCR; TCRdb holds only in-frame clones, not every one. Among fewer than 150,000 clones listed, around 80% were seen once. Sequencing used peripheral blood. The source is a human donor in a cohort sampled during active COVID-19. Both conserved end residues are part of each CDR3. D genes are given only for firm matches. The size field is filled for only some rows; it gives once, few, many or a size class.

TRBD1	TRBV11-3	.	TRBJ2-5	TGTGCCAGCAGCAACAGGGGGGAGTACCAAGAGACCCAGTACTTC	CASSNRGEYQETQYF
TRBD1	TRBV4-1	.	TRBJ2-1	TGCGCCAGCAGCCAACAGACAGGGGGCTCCTACAATGAGCAGTTCTTC	CASSQQTGGSYNEQFF
.	TRBV5-1	.	TRBJ2-5	TGCGCCAGCAGCTTGGGAGACTATTCCCAAGAGACCCAGTACTTC	CASSLGDYSQETQYF
.	TRBV4-2	many	TRBJ1-5	TGTGCCAGCAGCCATAACAGGGGCAATCAGCCCCAGCATTTT	CASSHNRGNQPQHF
.	TRBV6-5	once	TRBJ1-3	TGTGCCAGCAGTTTCGGTACTGGAAACACCATATATTTT	CASSFGTGNTIYF
TRBD1	TRBV5-1	few	TRBJ1-1	TGCGCCAGCAAAGACAGGGAGAACACTGAAGCTTTCTTT	CASKDRENTEAFF
.	TRBV5-4	.	TRBJ2-7	TGTGCCAGCAGCTTACCGGGACTCAAATCCTACGAGCAGTACTTC	CASSLPGLKSYEQYF
TRBD1	TRBV19	.	TRBJ1-2	TGTGCCAGTTCCGGGACAGGGGAGGGCGGCTACACCTTC	CASSGTGEGGYTF
.	TRBV5-1	.	TRBJ1-1	TGCGCCAGCAGTTTTCAGGGTGCGGAGAACACTGAAGCTTTCTTT	CASSFQGAENTEAFF
.	TRBV30	.	TRBJ2-7	TGTGCCTGGAGTGTAGTGGGGGGGCTCAGCGAGCAGTACTTC	CAWSVVGGLSEQYF
.	TRBV2	.	TRBJ2-7	TGTGCCAGCAGTACGAGCCTGAACCGGGAGTACTTC	CASSTSLNREYF
TRBD1	TRBV18	few	TRBJ2-3	TGTGCCAGCTCCCCACAGGGGGATACGCAGTATTTT	CASSPQGDTQYF
TRBD1	TRBV4-2	.	TRBJ1-2	TGTGCCAGCAGCCAGGGGGACAGGGGGCATACCCTCTTC	CASSQGDRGHTLF
.	TRBV3-1/TRBV3-2	once	TRBJ1-2	TGTGCCAACAGCCAAGACATCTCCGGTAACTATGGCTACACCTTC	CANSQDISGNYGYTF
.	TRBV11-3	.	TRBJ2-1	TGTGCCAGCAGCTTAGAGGGCTTGCGGGGATCCAATGAGCAGTTCTTC	CASSLEGLRGSNEQFF
TRBD1	TRBV9	.	TRBJ1-1	TGTGCCAGCAGCGTAGTAACAGGGGGCGTGAGGAACACTGAAGCTTTCTTT	CASSVVTGGVRNTEAFF
TRBD1	TRBV28	.	TRBJ1-2	TGTGCCAGCAGTTTGGGACAGGGGGTGAGTGGCTACACCTTC	CASSLGQGVSGYTF